This T cell receptor (beta chain) was obtained from a study of cytomegalovirus exposure and HLA in healthy donors. The study's findings and limits: Usually a TCR sequence was rare, but some public TCRs were found in many donors. It was reported that the classifier diagnosed cytomegalovirus status with high specificity and sensitivity in both the original and validation cohorts. TCR beta chains numbering more than 150 were designated cytomegalovirus-associated.

The length of the CDR3 is 16 residues. V was clipped by 2 bases and J by 3 bases, with 15 bases between them. Germline lookup yields CDR1 SGDLS and CDR2 YYNGEE. 13 Jbeta primers and 60 Vbeta primers were used for the PCR. This table comes from immunoSEQ multiplex PCR, and its TCRdb copy is limited to in-frame clones, with some not included. Among about 100,000 clones listed, around 76% were seen once. Concerning this clone itself: Its specificity is not known.

The chain employs TRBV9 and TRBJ2-1; tentatively, D is TRBD2 (7 bases). The receptor was derived from a man aged 35-49 years in good health and CMV-seropositive. Sequencing used PBMCs. CDR3 sequence (DNA): TGTGCCAGCAGCGTCGGAGGACTAGGGGGCTACAATGAGCAGTTCTTC. It yields the protein CASSVGGLGGYNEQFF.